Sequencing of this T cell receptor (beta chain) was carried out in a study of blood T cell repertoires in COVID-19. About the study: The study drew acute and convalescent COVID-19 samples from the United States, Italy and Spain. Sample material is recorded as cDNA or gDNA derived from T cells, B-cell-depleted T cells, or PBMCs.

The V gene's germline CDR1 is MNHEY and CDR2 SVGEGT. The CDR3 runs to 14 residues. Trimming cost V 6 bases and J 6 bases, with 15 bases left between them. Original processing notes: It was from reference gene primer amplification that nucleated cell counts were estimated. TCRdb's copy holds only in-frame clones and misses some; the assay was immunoSEQ multiplex PCR. That table furnishes V, J and clone size, whereas the DNA furnished D and trimming. The sample holds approximately 47,000 clones, under 95% seen once. This receptor was obtained from an older man with active COVID-19. Sequenced: peripheral blood. The V call is TRBV6-2 or TRBV6-3, the J call TRBJ2-4; a weak D match, TRBD2 (7 bases). CDR3 loop: CASSLWEGGNIQYF. The CDR3 bases are TGTGCCAGCAGCCTCTGGGAGGGGGGAAACATTCAGTACTTC.